One sample yielded the 29 T cell receptor beta chains listed below, sequenced in a study of tumor-infiltrating lymphocytes in primary liver carcinoma. A constant-region primer served to make TCR beta cDNA from about 530 ng total RNA. Researchers made the TCR beta libraries by running three nested multiplex PCR rounds with slightly modified ARM-PCR. In the first two PCR rounds, TRBV1-TRBV30 forward primers were paired with a C-beta reverse primer, and each round lasted roughly 10 cycles. TCRdb re-called the multiplex PCR reads through MiXCR, storing one row per CDR3 protein. This table holds approximately 40,000 distinct CDR3 sequences, approximately 73% found once. For each extraction, RNA and DNA were obtained together from about 20-30 mg of unsorted bulk tissue. Material for sequencing was liver tumor tissue from sampling region 2. Subset noted: tumor region T2, inferior pole. The receptor set was obtained from a man in his forties with primary liver carcinoma and hepatitis B virus infection.

The chain is built from TRBV11-2 and TRBJ1-5; the D gene is possibly TRBD1 (5 bases). Germline V lookup: CDR1 SGHAT, CDR2 FQNNGV. The CDR3 runs to 17 residues. V was trimmed by 9 bases and J by 1 base, leaving 22 bases between them. The CDR3 protein is CARSLVGVIGSNQPQHF. The CDR3 coding sequence is TGTGCCAGGAGTTTAGTAGGGGTAATAGGGAGCAATCAGCCCCAGCATTTT.

V usage is TRBV11-1 and J usage is TRBJ2-1; 10 bases are a match to TRBD2. This CDR3 spans 18 amino acids. V lost 11 bases, J lost 1 base, and 17 bases stayed unmatched. Germline CDR1 is SGHAT and CDR2 is FQDESV (reference sequence). The CDR3 DNA reads as TGTGCCTGTAGCTTAAGATCCATAGCGGGAGGATCCTACAATGAGCAGTTCTTC. Translation gives CACSLRSIAGGSYNEQFF.

With regard to this clonotype: A much larger clone is a single base away; this may be a read error. The chain is built from TRBV11-2 and TRBJ2-7, with unresolved D. V lost 7 bases to trimming and J lost 6 bases, with 13 bases between them. The germline V gene encodes CDR1 SGHAT and CDR2 FQNNGV. CDR3 length: 12 residues. For the CDR3, the DNA is TGTGCCAGCAACATGGCGACGGGCGAGCAGTACTTC. This encodes CASNMATGEQYF.

The chain joins TRBV28 to TRBJ1-2, with D possibly matching TRBD1 (6 bases). V dropped 7 bases and J dropped 4 bases, with 22 bases sitting between them. Germline-derived CDR1 and CDR2 are MDHEN and SYDVKM. CDR3 length: 16 amino acids. CDR3: CASNEPQGRGSYGYTF. DNA of the CDR3: TGTGCCAGCAACGAGCCTCAGGGGCGCGGGAGCTATGGCTACACCTTC.

On this clonotype: One base away lies a much larger clone, so this may be a sequencing read error. The chain has TRBV24-1 and TRBJ2-1, with no clear D. The V end lost 4 bases, the J end lost 15 bases, and 12 bases lay between the germline ends. CDR3 length equals 11 residues. Germline V gives CDR1 KGHDR, CDR2 SFDVKD. This CDR3 is CATSDSINLFF. For the CDR3, the DNA is TGTGCCACCAGTGACTCCATAAATTTGTTCTTC.

Notes on this clonotype: The conserved phenylalanine or tryptophan normally closing the CDR3 is absent here, so this likely arose from a read error. This rearrangement joins TRBV4-2 to TRBJ2-7, with D unresolved. Germline-derived CDR1 and CDR2 are LGHNA and YNFKEQ. The CDR3 extends over 12 amino acids. The CDR3 loop is CASSQEAYEQYL. DNA of the CDR3: TGTGCCAGTAGCCAAGAGGCCTACGAGCAGTACTTG.

In the case of this clonotype: Because it lacks the conserved phenylalanine or tryptophan at the end, this CDR3 is likely a read error. The V gene is TRBV11-2, the J gene TRBJ2-5; D may be TRBD1 (5 bases). The CDR3 is 13 amino acids. Germline lookup yields CDR1 SGHAT and CDR2 FQNNGV. CDR3 in amino acids: CASRPRGVEAQYL. The CDR3 bases are TGTGCCAGCAGACCTAGGGGCGTAGAGGCCCAGTACCTC.

The table lists this clonotype with a count of one. The CDR3 region has the DNA TGTGCCAGCAGCTTGGGACAGTCCTACAAGCGGTACTTC. This codes for CASSLGQSYKRYF. J is TRBJ2-7 and V is TRBV11-3; 7 positions match TRBD1. The J segment lost 12 bases and the V segment lost 3 bases, leaving 11 bases of the junction unmatched. The length of the CDR3 is 13 residues. Germline V lookup: CDR1 SGHNT, CDR2 YENEEA.

Points on this clonotype: A read error is likely, as this CDR3 ends without the conserved phenylalanine or tryptophan. This chain uses TRBV20-1 with TRBJ2-1; possible D gene TRBD2, 5 bases. The germline CDR1 and CDR2 sequences are DFQATT and SNEGSKA (reference sequence). This CDR3 is 17 amino acids long. Trimming took 2 bases from V and 8 from J, leaving 25 bases between them. In DNA, the CDR3 is TGCAGTGCTAGACAAGGGTTGCGGGCTAATTTTATGGATGAGCAGTTCTCC. Its translation: CSARQGLRANFMDEQFS.

As DNA, the CDR3 is TGTGCCAGCAGCGGGGCGGGGGGTACCTACGAGCAGTACTTC. It yields the protein CASSGAGGTYEQYF. This rearrangement joins TRBV3-1 to TRBJ2-7, with 8 nucleotides matching TRBD2. The germline V gene has CDR1 LGHDT and CDR2 YNNKEL (reference sequence). The CDR3 runs 14 residues. Trimming cost V 5 bases and J 2 bases; bases outside gene matches: 5.

Points on this clonotype: No conserved phenylalanine or tryptophan ends this CDR3, so it is likely a read error. V is TRBV6-5 and J is TRBJ1-2, with a weak D call TRBD1 (6 bases). CDR3 length equals 15 residues. From germline, CDR1 is MNHEY and CDR2 SVGAGI. V was cut by 8 bases and J by 7 bases, with 23 bases left in between. The CDR3 protein is CASCEVGGQSSGYTI. In nucleotides, the CDR3 is TGTGCCAGCTGTGAAGTTGGGGGACAAAGTAGTGGCTACACCATC.

Comments on this clonotype: The junction departs from germline at one end; a sequencing error may be responsible. J is TRBJ1-2 and V is TRBV28, with D maybe TRBD1 (5 bases). The CDR3 sequence is 14 residues long. Germline CDR1 reads MDHEN; CDR2 reads SYDVKM. CDR3 coding DNA: TGTGACAGCAGCCGGCGGGACGGACCTTATGGCTACGCCTTC. Amino acids: CDSSRRDGPYGYAF.

The chain couples TRBV24-1 to TRBJ2-1, with D maybe TRBD2 (6 bases). Trimming removed 4 bases at V and 9 bases at J, with 18 bases between. The germline V gene encodes CDR1 KGHDR and CDR2 SFDVKD. The CDR3 runs 15 residues. CDR3 in DNA: TGTGCCACCAGTGACTCGGGGACTGGGAACACTGAGCAGTTCTTC. Its translation: CATSDSGTGNTEQFF.

The V and J genes are TRBV11-2 and TRBJ2-3; weak D call: TRBD2 (5 bases). V was trimmed by 0 bases and J by 0 bases, leaving 13 bases between them. The CDR3 spans 17 residues. CDR1 and CDR2 (germline): SGHAT, FQNNGV. The CDR3 protein is CASSLDTGKTSTDTQYF. The CDR3 nucleotides are TGTGCCAGCAGCTTAGATACGGGGAAAACTAGCACAGATACGCAGTATTTT.

To note about this clonotype: One end of the junction fails to match germline, which may point to a read error. V gene TRBV11-2 combines with J gene TRBJ2-6; the D call may be TRBD1 or TRBD2 (5 bases each). The germline V gene has CDR1 SGHAT and CDR2 FQNNGV. The CDR3 totals 15 residues. CDR3 bases: TGTGCCACCCAGCGGCCACGCTATGGGGCCAACGTCCTGACCTTC. This encodes CATQRPRYGANVLTF.

For this clonotype: The junction shows a germline mismatch at one end, possibly a read error. This chain uses TRBV10-2 with TRBJ2-5; D possibly corresponds to TRBD2 (6 bases). This CDR3 has 14 amino acids. CDR1 and CDR2 from the germline V gene are WSHSY and SAAADI. CDR3 nucleotide sequence: TGCCCCAGCAGTGCGGCGGGACGACAAGAGACCCAGTATTTC. Translated, it gives CPSSAAGRQETQYF.

This clonotype came up once. This sequence joins TRBV4-1 and TRBJ1-1; TRBD1 is a possible D gene (5 bases). Germline values: CDR1 MGHRA, CDR2 YSYEKL. The CDR3 has 17 amino acids. V was clipped by 6 bases and J by 7 bases, with 27 bases between them. CDR3 sequence: CASRSTSTGVVINEAFF. CDR3 sequence (DNA): TGCGCCAGCAGGTCTACTTCCACGGGGGTAGTGATTAATGAAGCTTTCTTT.

As regards this clonotype: Compared with germline, one end of the junction differs, possibly owing to a read error. The chain uses TRBV11-2 and TRBJ2-1; the D gene is possibly TRBD1 (5 bases). The CDR3 contains 17 residues. The V gene's germline CDR1 is SGHAT and CDR2 FQNNGV. CDR3 protein: CANSLGSRASSYNEQFF. The CDR3 DNA reads as TGTGCCAACAGCTTAGGTAGCAGGGCGAGCTCCTACAATGAGCAGTTTTTC.

The chain links TRBV12-3 or TRBV12-4 to TRBJ1-1; D is undetermined. The CDR3 consists of 12 residues. Trimming pared 7 bases from V and 3 bases from J, leaving 9 bases between. The CDR3 DNA is TGTGCCAGCAAGCCGGACTACACTGAAGCTTTCTTT. This sequence encodes CASKPDYTEAFF.

Remarks on this clonotype: An end of the junction does not agree with germline; a read error may underlie this. V usage is TRBV10-2 and J usage is TRBJ1-2; D not certain. Germline lookup yields CDR1 WSHSY and CDR2 SAAADI. The CDR3 sequence is 16 residues long. CDR3 sequence reads: CANSESGGGPNYGYTF. The CDR3 DNA is TGCGCCAACAGTGAGTCAGGCGGAGGTCCTAACTATGGCTACACCTTC.

Details on this clonotype: Given the absence of the conserved phenylalanine or tryptophan at the CDR3 end, a read error is likely. The rearrangement links TRBV6-2 or TRBV6-3 to TRBJ2-7; D unresolved. The CDR3 consists of 13 residues. Looked up from germline, CDR1 is MNHEY and CDR2 is SVGEGT. CDR3 coding DNA: TGTGCCAGCGGATACGAGGTATCCTACGAACAGTACTTA. It codes for CASGYEVSYEQYL.

This clonotype was counted between two and nine times. Lacking the conserved final phenylalanine or tryptophan, this CDR3 likely reflects a read error. The gene calls are TRBV3-1 and TRBJ2-1, with TRBD2 identical over 8 bases. Germline V lookup: CDR1 LGHDT, CDR2 YNNKEL (reference sequence). V lost 4 bases, J lost 9 bases, and 8 bases stayed unmatched. This CDR3 is 14 amino acids long. CDR3 nucleotide sequence: TGTGCCAGCAGCCCCCCAGCGGGAGTCGGTGAGCAGTTCCTC. Translation: CASSPPAGVGEQFL.

Comments on this clonotype: This may be a read error: a much more frequent sequence differs by one nucleotide. The chain carries TRBV5-1 and TRBJ2-5; D may be TRBD2 (5 bases). The CDR3 consists of 14 residues. From germline, CDR1 is SGHRS and CDR2 YFSETQ. The CDR3 protein is CTSSLDFLAETQYF. The CDR3 DNA reads as TGCACCAGCAGCTTGGACTTCCTGGCGGAGACCCAGTACTTC.

In its sample, this clonotype was seen a few times. A much larger clone differs by one base, so this may be a read error. This chain connects TRBV28 to TRBJ2-7; no clear D. This CDR3 has 11 residues. Germline CDR1 MDHEN, CDR2 SYDVKM. The CDR3 here is CVSSPGREQYF. CDR3 DNA sequence: TGTGTCAGCAGCCCCGGGCGCGAGCAGTACTTC. Full variable domain (remainder filled in from reference TRBV28 and TRBJ2-7): DVKVTQSSRYLVKRTGEKVFLECVQDMDHENMFWYRQDPGLGLRLIYFSYDVKMKEKGDIPEGYSVSREKKERFSLILESASTNQTSMYLCVSSPGREQYFGPGTRLTVT.

This clonotype has ten or more counts. J is TRBJ2-3 and V is TRBV19; D might be TRBD2 (6 bases). With 6 bases removed from V and 5 bases from J, the gap between germline ends came to 9 bases. This CDR3 contains 12 residues. Germline V gives CDR1 LNHDA, CDR2 SQIVND (reference sequence). The CDR3 DNA sequence: TGTGCCAGTAGGCTTAGCGGAGATACGCAGTATTTT. Amino acids: CASRLSGDTQYF.

In this sample, this clonotype turned up many times. The rearrangement joins TRBV6-5 to TRBJ1-4; 9 bases fit TRBD1. There are 15 residues in the CDR3. V was pared by 7 bases and J by 3 bases, with 6 bases of the junction left unmatched. The germline gives CDR1 MNHEY, CDR2 SVGAGI. The DNA for the CDR3 is TGTGCCAGCACCGCACAGGGGGCGGCTAATGAAAAACTGTTTTTT. Translating it yields CASTAQGAANEKLFF.

There are many counts of this clonotype. This could be a read error, since a much larger clone is one nucleotide away. This sequence joins TRBV6-6 and TRBJ2-1, with TRBD2 as a possible D gene (6 bases). Germline V lookup: CDR1 MNHNY, CDR2 SVGAGI (reference sequence). The CDR3 spans 14 residues. The CDR3 DNA reads as TGTGCCAGCAGTTCCCGGACTACCCCCCTCGGGCAGTCCTTC. It codes for CASSSRTTPLGQSF.

The chain recombines TRBV14 with TRBJ2-7, with D maybe TRBD2 (5 bases). This CDR3 has 13 amino acids. Germline V CDR1 and CDR2: SGHDN, FVKESK. V was trimmed by 0 bases and J by 8 bases, leaving 11 bases between them. For the CDR3, the DNA is TGTGCCAGCAGCCAAGATCAGGAGCGGAAGCAGTACTTC. Translation: CASSQDQERKQYF.

A word on this clonotype: This may come from a read error, since a much larger clone is one base off. The chain links TRBV14 to TRBJ1-3; the D gene is possibly TRBD1 (5 bases). Trimming removed 5 bases at V and 0 bases at J, with 11 bases between. The CDR3 length is 15 residues. CDR1 SGHDN and CDR2 FVKESK come from the germline V gene. In nucleotides, the CDR3 is TGTGCCAGCAGCAATGGGGGGTCCTCTGGAAACACCATATATTTT. Translated, it gives CASSNGGSSGNTIYF.